This T cell receptor beta chain was retrieved from a study of T cell responses to AZD1222 COVID-19 vaccine (dated by TCRdb to about 2021). Study-level background: AZD1222 recipients given second doses at about 4 weeks or at about 12 weeks were pooled, since spike-specific TCR depth and breadth were not found to differ between the two schedules. Trial participants were enrolled by age into 18-55, 56-69 and 70-plus year subgroups, with roughly 160, 29 and 62 TCR-sequenced participants respectively. A total of 233 trial participants underwent TCR sequencing, of whom roughly 210 had received two doses of AZD1222 and about 25 had received two doses of the MenACWY control vaccine.

Study-wide findings and limitations: No day 14 peak-response samples were available, so repertoires were characterized only after the peak T cell response. In the small 56-69-year group, the increase in depth fell short of significance, most likely because of low power. Participants were mostly white British and included more females than males, and it was suggested by the authors that clonal diversity may have been underestimated. Reportedly, close to half of the unique spike-specific TCRs recognized epitopes lying outside the regions that are mutated in the B.1.351 and B.1.1.7 variants. Spike-specific TCR breadth and depth rose significantly after two AZD1222 doses compared with day 0 and with MenACWY recipients. The whole spike protein was spanned by vaccine-associated CD4 TCRs, and dominant responses were seen in regions 160-218 and 743-854. Conclusions about previously exposed vaccinees were limited because only six AZD1222 recipients were SARS-CoV-2 seropositive at baseline.

The CDR3 starts with the cysteine, ends with the phenylalanine, and has 16 residues. Kept here is only the CDR3 DNA, which spans 48 bases and is read in frame from base 1. Taken from the germline V gene (reference sequence), the CDR1 and CDR2 loops are SGHKS and YYEKEE. The V and J ends are trimmed by 0 bases and 4 bases, leaving 16 bases between them. In regard to this clone: Which antigen it targets is not known. No per-base quality is available; no much larger clone lies one base away.

The CDR3 regions of human TCRbeta chains were analyzed by immunosequencing. As for how the authors treated the data: TCRs in the repertoires were matched against a reference library of SARS-CoV-2-specific TCRs that had been generated with the MIRA antigen-specificity platform. Breadth was defined as the fraction of unique TCRs that were SARS-CoV-2-associated. Depth was defined as the fraction of total T cells that were SARS-CoV-2-associated. Each spike-specific TCR was assigned to its reactive spike region and to a CD4 or CD8 class using the MIRA data. Log10-transformed breadth and depth values were compared by one-way ANOVA with Sidak's multiple comparisons tests. This immuneACCESS table, as held by TCRdb, lists in-frame sequences with V and J called but not all clones. Of the missing ones, under half trace to an unresolved V gene in checked studies; the others have no known cause. That table furnishes V, J and clone size, whereas the DNA furnished D and trimming. The sample contains 150,000 or so clones, around 88% of them found a single time. Approximately 2.3% of the sample rests with the top ten.

The time point label corresponds to: baseline before first vaccination. The vaccinee samples were drawn from two UK trials, COV001 and COV002, one of which was a single-blind randomized controlled phase 2/3 trial testing AZD1222 (ChAdOx1 nCoV-19) in healthy adults. For TCRbeta chain sequencing, PBMC samples were collected from trial participants at day 0 and at day 28 after the second dose. The chain links TRBV5-5 with TRBJ1-2; a tentative D call is TRBD1 (5 bases match). The sample here was peripheral blood, taken on day 0 of AZD1222 vaccination. This sequence originates from an adult in good health. The nucleotide sequence is given as TGTGCCAGCAGCTTGGAAGCCGGAACGGGACCCTATGGCTACACCTTC. It codes for CASSLEAGTGPYGYTF.